A single TCR beta chain is shown here with its context. Donors gave around 9.3 milliliters of peripheral blood apiece. These data come from a study of blood T cells in healthy people across ages. Study details: Per two T cells, about one barcoded beta molecule was captured through template switching.

With a J-beta primer mix and a sample-barcoded 5' primer, a second PCR ran 7 to 11 cycles. The template-switch adaptor was a 5' adaptor with 12 random nucleotides. It tagged each cDNA molecule. Each single sample gave us at least 2.5 million CDR3-containing paired-end reads. TCRdb reprocessed the 5' RACE reads via MiXCR and lists one record per CDR3 protein. The table includes roughly 1,300,000 distinct CDR3 sequences, approximately 59% detected once. Germline-derived CDR1 and CDR2 are MNHEY and SVGAGI. Trimming removed 2 bases at V and 5 bases at J, with 10 bases between. The CDR3 is 13 residues long.

The sequenced sample was blood. The clonotype was recovered from a man younger than 35 in good health. V usage is TRBV6-5 and J usage is TRBJ2-7, with D possibly matching TRBD2 (5 bases). The CDR3 region is CASSYRGGDEQYF. CDR3 bases: TGTGCCAGCAGTTACCGGGGTGGGGACGAGCAGTACTTC.